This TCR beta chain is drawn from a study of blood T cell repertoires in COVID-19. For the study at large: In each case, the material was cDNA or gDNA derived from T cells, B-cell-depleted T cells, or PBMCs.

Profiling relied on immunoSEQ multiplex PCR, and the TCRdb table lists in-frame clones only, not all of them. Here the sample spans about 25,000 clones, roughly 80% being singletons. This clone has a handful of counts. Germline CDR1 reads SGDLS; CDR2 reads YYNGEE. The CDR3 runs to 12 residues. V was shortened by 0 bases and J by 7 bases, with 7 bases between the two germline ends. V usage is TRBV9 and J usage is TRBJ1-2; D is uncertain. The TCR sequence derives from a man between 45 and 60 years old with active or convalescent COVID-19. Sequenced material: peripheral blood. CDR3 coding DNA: TGTGCCAGCAGCGTAGGAGGGTTTGGCTACACCTTC. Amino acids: CASSVGGFGYTF.